This T cell receptor beta chain was identified in a study of blood T cell repertoires in COVID-19. At the level of the study: The United States, Italy and Spain provided the acute and convalescent COVID-19 samples.

V dropped 5 bases and J dropped 7; count of bases not matched to a gene: 10. Germline loops: CDR1 LNHDA, CDR2 SQIVND (reference sequence). The CDR3 runs to 15 residues. Per the original methods: It was from reference gene primer amplification that nucleated cell counts were estimated. The data were produced by immunoSEQ multiplex PCR, yet TCRdb's version contains in-frame clones alone and is incomplete. D and trimming come from the DNA, and the V and J calls and clone size come from that table. The data contain 200,000 or so clones, about 88% of them singletons. The sample holds one count of this clone.

This sequence originates from a man in his forties or fifties with active or convalescent COVID-19. The V and J genes are TRBV19 and TRBJ2-2; 7 bases agree with TRBD1. The sequenced sample consisted of peripheral blood. The chain's CDR3 is CASSPTGRPGGELFF. The DNA for the CDR3 is TGTGCCAGTAGTCCGACAGGGCGCCCGGGCGGGGAGCTGTTTTTT.